This T cell receptor (beta chain) was recorded in a study of human T cells and chemical hapten exposure. Across the study: Per-sample TCR yields varied mainly from small pooled library volume differences.

Time point described: healthy volunteer bleed at 2 weeks. Whole blood, unfractionated, served as the material for total RNA extraction. This clonotype was seen only a few times. Its antigen is as yet unknown. Findings of the study overall: The study found that DPC sensitization did not change TCRs above 1 in 1000 frequency.

Attachment of unique molecular identifiers to individual cDNA molecules was performed in the library. Per the original methods: Between 23,224 and 690,600 TCRs appeared in each sample, and the median stood at 95,638. TCRdb fed the RACE reads into MiXCR, producing one record per CDR3 protein. None of the V and J calls come from the authors' own analysis; TCRdb made them. The data contain roughly 100,000 distinct CDR3 sequences, approximately 8.2% of them seen just once; the ten biggest clones take up about 3.1%. The junction had 2 bases not matched to a gene; V was cut back by 2 bases and J by 7 bases. This CDR3 contains 13 residues. Germline V gives CDR1 MNHEY, CDR2 SVGEGT.

Material for sequencing was whole blood. This clonotype was obtained from a female donor in good health. Some clones in this sample may be carry-over from other donors' samples. V is TRBV6-2 or TRBV6-3 and J is TRBJ1-2; 9 bases align to TRBD1. CDR3 in DNA: TGTGCCAGCAGTTACACAGGGGGCTTTGGCTACACCTTC. It codes for CASSYTGGFGYTF.